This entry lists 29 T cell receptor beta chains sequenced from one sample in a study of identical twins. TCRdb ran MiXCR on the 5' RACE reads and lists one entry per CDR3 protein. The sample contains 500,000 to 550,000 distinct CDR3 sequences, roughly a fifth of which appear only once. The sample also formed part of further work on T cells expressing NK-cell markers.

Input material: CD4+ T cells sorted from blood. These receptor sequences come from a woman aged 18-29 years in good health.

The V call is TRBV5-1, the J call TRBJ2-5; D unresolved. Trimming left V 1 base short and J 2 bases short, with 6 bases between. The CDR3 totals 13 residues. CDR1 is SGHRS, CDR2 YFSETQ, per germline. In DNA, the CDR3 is TGCGCCAGCAGCTTGATCGCTCAAGAGACCCAGTACTTC. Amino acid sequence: CASSLIAQETQYF.

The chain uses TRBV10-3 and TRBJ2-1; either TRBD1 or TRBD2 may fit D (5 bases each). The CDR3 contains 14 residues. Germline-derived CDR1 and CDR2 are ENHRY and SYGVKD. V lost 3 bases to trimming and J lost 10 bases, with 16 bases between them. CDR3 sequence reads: CAISEPGRGREQFF. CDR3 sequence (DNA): TGTGCCATCAGTGAACCCGGTCGGGGCAGGGAGCAGTTCTTC.

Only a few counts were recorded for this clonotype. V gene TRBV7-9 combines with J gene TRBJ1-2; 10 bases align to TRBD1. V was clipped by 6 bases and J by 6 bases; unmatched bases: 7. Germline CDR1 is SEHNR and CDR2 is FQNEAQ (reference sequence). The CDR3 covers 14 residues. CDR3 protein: CASSYRDRGDGYTF. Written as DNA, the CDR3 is TGTGCCAGCAGTTACCGGGACAGGGGTGATGGCTACACCTTC.

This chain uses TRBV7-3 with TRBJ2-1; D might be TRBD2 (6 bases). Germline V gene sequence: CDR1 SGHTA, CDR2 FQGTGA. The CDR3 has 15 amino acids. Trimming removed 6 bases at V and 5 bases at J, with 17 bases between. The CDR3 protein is CASSPSGTPNNEQFF. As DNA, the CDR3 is TGTGCCAGCAGTCCATCCGGGACTCCTAACAATGAGCAGTTCTTC.

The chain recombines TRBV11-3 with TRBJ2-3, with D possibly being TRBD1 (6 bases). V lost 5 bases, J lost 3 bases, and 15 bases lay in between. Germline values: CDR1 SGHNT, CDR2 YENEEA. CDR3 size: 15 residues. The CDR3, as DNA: TGTGCCAGCAGCCCTCGGACAGCGGTGACAGATACGCAGTATTTT. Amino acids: CASSPRTAVTDTQYF.

DNA for the CDR3: TGCAGCGTTGAACTTTTACTAAGAGCCGGGGAGCTGTTTTTT. Protein product: CSVELLLRAGELFF. This chain uses TRBV29-1 with TRBJ2-2; D not resolved. This CDR3 has 14 amino acids. From germline, CDR1 is SQVTM and CDR2 ANQGSEA. V lost 2 bases and J 6 bases, leaving 13 bases between the germline ends.

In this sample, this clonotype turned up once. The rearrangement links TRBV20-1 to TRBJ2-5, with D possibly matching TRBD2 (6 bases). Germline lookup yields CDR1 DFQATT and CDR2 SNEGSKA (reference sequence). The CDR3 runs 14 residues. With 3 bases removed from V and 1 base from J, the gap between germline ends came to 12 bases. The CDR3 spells CSASERRGQETQYF. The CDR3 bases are TGCAGTGCTAGCGAGCGGCGGGGCCAAGAGACCCAGTACTTC.

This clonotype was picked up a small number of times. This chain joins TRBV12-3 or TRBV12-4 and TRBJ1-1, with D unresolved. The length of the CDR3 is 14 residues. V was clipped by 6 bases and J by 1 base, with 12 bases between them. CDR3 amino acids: CASSPRSENTEAFF. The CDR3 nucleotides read TGTGCCAGCAGCCCTCGCTCGGAGAACACTGAAGCTTTCTTT.

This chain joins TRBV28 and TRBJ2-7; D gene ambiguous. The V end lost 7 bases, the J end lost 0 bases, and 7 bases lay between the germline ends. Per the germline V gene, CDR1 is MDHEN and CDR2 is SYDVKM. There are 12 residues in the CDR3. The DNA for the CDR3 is TGTGCCAGCAAGGACCCCTCCTACGAGCAGTACTTC. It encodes CASKDPSYEQYF.

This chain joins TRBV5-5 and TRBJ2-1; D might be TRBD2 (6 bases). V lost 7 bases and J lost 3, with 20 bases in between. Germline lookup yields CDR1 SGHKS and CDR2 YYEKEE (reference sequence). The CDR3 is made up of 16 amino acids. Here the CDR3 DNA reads TGTGCCAGCCTCCCTCGGTTGCGGGACCGCTACAATGAGCAGTTCTTC. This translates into CASLPRLRDRYNEQFF.

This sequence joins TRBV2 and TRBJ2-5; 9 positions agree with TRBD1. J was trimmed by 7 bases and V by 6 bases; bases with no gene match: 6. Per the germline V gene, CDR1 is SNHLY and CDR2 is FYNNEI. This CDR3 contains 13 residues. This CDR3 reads CASREGTGRTQYF. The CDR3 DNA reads TGTGCCAGCAGGGAGGGGACAGGGCGGACCCAGTACTTC.

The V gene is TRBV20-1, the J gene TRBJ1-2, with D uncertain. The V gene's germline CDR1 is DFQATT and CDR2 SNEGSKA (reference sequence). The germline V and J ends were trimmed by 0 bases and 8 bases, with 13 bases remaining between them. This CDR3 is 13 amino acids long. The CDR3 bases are TGCAGTGCTAGAGATCAGGTGCGGATCGGCTACACCTTC. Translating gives CSARDQVRIGYTF.

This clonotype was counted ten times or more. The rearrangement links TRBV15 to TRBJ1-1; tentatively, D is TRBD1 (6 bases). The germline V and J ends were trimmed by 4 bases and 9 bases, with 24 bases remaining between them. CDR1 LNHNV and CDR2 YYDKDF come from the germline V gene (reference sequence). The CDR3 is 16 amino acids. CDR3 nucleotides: TGTGCCACCAGCAAGGTCCCCCGGGACAAAAATATCCAAGCTTTCTTT. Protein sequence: CATSKVPRDKNIQAFF.

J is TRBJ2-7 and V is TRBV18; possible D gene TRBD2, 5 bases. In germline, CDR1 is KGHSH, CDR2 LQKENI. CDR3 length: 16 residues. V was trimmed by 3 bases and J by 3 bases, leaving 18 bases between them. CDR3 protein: CASSPLARGLGYEQYF. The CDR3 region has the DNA TGTGCCAGCTCACCCCTCGCTAGAGGACTCGGCTACGAGCAGTACTTC.

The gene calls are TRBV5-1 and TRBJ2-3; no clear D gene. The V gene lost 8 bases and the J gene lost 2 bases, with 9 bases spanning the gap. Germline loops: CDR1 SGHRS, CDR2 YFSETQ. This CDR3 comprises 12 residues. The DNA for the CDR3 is TGCGCCAGTGGTTCCGACACAGATACGCAGTATTTT. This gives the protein CASGSDTDTQYF.

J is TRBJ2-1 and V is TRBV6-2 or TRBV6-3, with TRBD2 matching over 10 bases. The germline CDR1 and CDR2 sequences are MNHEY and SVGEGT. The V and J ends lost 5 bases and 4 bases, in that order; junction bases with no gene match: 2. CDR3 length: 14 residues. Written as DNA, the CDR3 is TGTGCCAGCAGTGGACTAGCGGCTTACAATGAGCAGTTCTTC. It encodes CASSGLAAYNEQFF.

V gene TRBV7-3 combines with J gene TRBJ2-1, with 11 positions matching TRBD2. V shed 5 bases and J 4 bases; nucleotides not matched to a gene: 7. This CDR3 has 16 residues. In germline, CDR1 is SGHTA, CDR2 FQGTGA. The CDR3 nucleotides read TGTGCCAGCAGCACCTTCTCTAGCGGGGGGTACAATGAGCAGTTCTTC. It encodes CASSTFSSGGYNEQFF.

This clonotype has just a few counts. The CDR3 here is CASSLGLRNYGYTF. As DNA, the CDR3 is TGTGCCAGCAGCCTGGGACTGAGAAACTATGGCTACACCTTC. This sequence joins TRBV7-9 and TRBJ1-2; weak D call: TRBD1 (5 bases). The V end was cut by 5 bases, the J end by 2 bases, with 12 bases between. Per germline, CDR1 SEHNR and CDR2 FQNEAQ (reference sequence). The CDR3 sequence is 14 residues long.

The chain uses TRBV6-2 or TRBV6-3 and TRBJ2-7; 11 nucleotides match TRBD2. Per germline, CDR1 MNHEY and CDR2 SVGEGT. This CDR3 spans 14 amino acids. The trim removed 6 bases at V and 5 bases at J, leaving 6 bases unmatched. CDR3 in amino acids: CASRRTSGPDEQYF. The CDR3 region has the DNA TGTGCCAGCAGACGGACTAGCGGGCCAGACGAGCAGTACTTC.

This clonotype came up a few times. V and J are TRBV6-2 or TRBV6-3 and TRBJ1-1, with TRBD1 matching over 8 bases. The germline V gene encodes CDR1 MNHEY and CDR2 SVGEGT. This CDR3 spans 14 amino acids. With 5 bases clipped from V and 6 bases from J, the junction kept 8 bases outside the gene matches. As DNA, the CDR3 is TGTGCCAGCAGTAGCGGACAGGGAGGCGCTGAAGCTTTCTTT. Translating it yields CASSSGQGGAEAFF.

Here the CDR3 reads CASSPPGDTEAFF. The CDR3 nucleotides read TGTGCCAGCTCACCCCCCGGGGACACTGAAGCTTTCTTT. The chain uses TRBV18 and TRBJ1-1; D unresolved. Germline CDR1 reads KGHSH; CDR2 reads LQKENI. Trimming pared 3 bases from V and 3 bases from J, leaving 8 bases between. This CDR3 is built from 13 residues.

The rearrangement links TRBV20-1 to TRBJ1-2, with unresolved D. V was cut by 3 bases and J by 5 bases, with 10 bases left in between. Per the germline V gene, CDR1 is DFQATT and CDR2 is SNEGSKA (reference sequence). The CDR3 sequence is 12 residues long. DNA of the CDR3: TGCAGTGCTAGCCCCGTTGAGTATGGCTACACCTTC. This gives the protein CSASPVEYGYTF.

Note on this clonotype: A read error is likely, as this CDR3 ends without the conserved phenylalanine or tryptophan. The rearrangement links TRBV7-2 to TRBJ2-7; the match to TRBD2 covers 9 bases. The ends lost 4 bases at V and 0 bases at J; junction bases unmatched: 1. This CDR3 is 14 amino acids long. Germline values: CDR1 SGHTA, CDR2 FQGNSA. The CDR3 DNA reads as TGTGCCAGCAGCTCTAGCGGGACCTCCTACGAGCAGTACTCC. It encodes CASSSSGTSYEQYS.

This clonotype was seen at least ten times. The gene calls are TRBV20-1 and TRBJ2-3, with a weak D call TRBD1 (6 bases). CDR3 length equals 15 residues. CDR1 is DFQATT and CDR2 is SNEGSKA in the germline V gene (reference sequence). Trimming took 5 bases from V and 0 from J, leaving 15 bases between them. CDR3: CSALGATKSTDTQYF. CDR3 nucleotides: TGCAGTGCTTTGGGGGCCACTAAAAGCACAGATACGCAGTATTTT.

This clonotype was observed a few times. CDR3 coding DNA: TGCAGTGCTCATCGGACAGGGTCCACCGGGGAGCTGTTTTTT. Its protein product is CSAHRTGSTGELFF. The rearrangement uses TRBV20-1 and TRBJ2-2; 8 bases are shared with TRBD1. Germline trimming cut 5 bases from V and 4 bases from J; bases unmatched to any gene: 6. The CDR3 contains 14 residues. Germline CDR1 is DFQATT and CDR2 is SNEGSKA (reference sequence).

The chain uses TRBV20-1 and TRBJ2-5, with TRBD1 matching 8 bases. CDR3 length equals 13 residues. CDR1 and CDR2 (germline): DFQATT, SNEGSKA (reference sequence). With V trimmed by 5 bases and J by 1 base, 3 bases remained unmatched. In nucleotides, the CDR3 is TGCAGTGCTTTTACAGGGGGCCAAGAGACCCAGTACTTC. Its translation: CSAFTGGQETQYF.

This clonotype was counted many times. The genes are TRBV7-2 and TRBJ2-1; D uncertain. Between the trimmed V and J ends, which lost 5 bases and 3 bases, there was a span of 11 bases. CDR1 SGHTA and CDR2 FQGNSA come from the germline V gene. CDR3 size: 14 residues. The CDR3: CASSALIIYNEQFF. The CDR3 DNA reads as TGTGCCAGCAGCGCCCTTATTATCTACAATGAGCAGTTCTTC.

The CDR3 here is CASSPWPQRGGSTDTQYF. The CDR3 bases are TGTGCCAGTAGCCCATGGCCCCAACGGGGCGGATCCACAGATACGCAGTATTTT. The J gene is TRBJ2-3, the V gene TRBV19; D possibly matches TRBD1 or TRBD2 (5 bases each). Deletions cut 6 bases from V and 2 bases from J, with 24 bases between. This CDR3 has 18 residues. CDR1 is LNHDA and CDR2 is SQIVND in the germline V gene (reference sequence). The whole variable domain, filled in from reference TRBV19 and TRBJ2-3, reads DGGITQSPKYLFRKEGQNVTLSCEQNLNHDAMYWYRQDPGQGLRLIYYSQIVNDFQKGDIAEGYSVSREKKESFPLTVTSAQKNPTAFYLCASSPWPQRGGSTDTQYFGPGTRLTVL.

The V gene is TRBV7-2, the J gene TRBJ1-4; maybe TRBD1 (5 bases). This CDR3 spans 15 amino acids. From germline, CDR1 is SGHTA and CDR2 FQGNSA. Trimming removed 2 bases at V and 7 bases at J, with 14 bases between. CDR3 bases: TGTGCCAGCAGCTTATTTACAGGTTCGAGTGAAAAACTGTTTTTT. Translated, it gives CASSLFTGSSEKLFF. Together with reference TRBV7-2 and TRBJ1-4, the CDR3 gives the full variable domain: GAGVSQSPSNKVTEKGKDVELRCDPISGHTALYWYRQSLGQGLEFLIYFQGNSAPDKSGLPSDRFSAERTGGSVSTLTIQRTQQEDSAVYLCASSLFTGSSEKLFFGSGTQLSVL.